These 18 T cell receptor beta chains were sequenced from one sample in a study of blood T cell repertoires in COVID-19. Here immunoSEQ multiplex PCR was the method, and the copy in TCRdb shows in-frame clones only, minus some. Among about 410,000 clones listed, over 75% were seen once. Sequenced sample: peripheral blood. These receptor sequences come from a woman in her 40s with COVID-19, enrolled during active disease.

This clone was counted a few times. The V call is TRBV19, the J call TRBJ1-1, with D maybe TRBD1 (5 bases). The germline gives CDR1 LNHDA, CDR2 SQIVND (reference sequence). V lost 6 bases and J 7 bases, leaving 9 bases between the germline ends. This CDR3 spans 11 amino acids. CDR3 nucleotides: TGTGCCAGTAGGGAGACAGATGAAGCTTTCTTT. It yields the protein CASRETDEAFF.

V usage is TRBV29-1 and J usage is TRBJ1-2; 8 bases are shared with TRBD1. This CDR3 has 11 residues. V shed 4 bases, J shed 8 bases, and the junction held 3 bases outside the gene matches. Germline assignment: CDR1 SQVTM and CDR2 ANQGSEA. This CDR3 is CSVGTGRGYTF. CDR3 sequence (DNA): TGCAGCGTTGGGACAGGGCGCGGCTACACCTTC.

The chain couples TRBV28 to TRBJ1-3; D not resolved. Germline loops: CDR1 MDHEN, CDR2 SYDVKM. With 3 bases removed from V and 0 bases from J, the gap between germline ends came to 18 bases. The CDR3 runs 18 residues. The CDR3 DNA follows: TGTGCCAGCAGTTTTGCTCATTTGGGTCGGGGCTCTGGAAACACCATATATTTT. Its protein product is CASSFAHLGRGSGNTIYF.

The V gene is TRBV6-4, the J gene TRBJ2-1; 8 nucleotides align to TRBD2. Per germline, CDR1 MRHNA and CDR2 SNTAGT. V lost 6 bases to trimming and J lost 4 bases; unmatched junction nucleotides: 8. The CDR3 extends over 15 amino acids. This chain's CDR3 is CASSSAGVSYNEQFF. The CDR3 DNA sequence: TGTGCCAGCAGCTCAGCGGGAGTTTCTTACAATGAGCAGTTCTTC.

The chain has TRBV6-5 and TRBJ1-2, with TRBD1 matching 7 bases. CDR1 and CDR2 (germline): MNHEY, SVGAGI. This CDR3 region has 12 residues. Unmatched junction bases numbered 7, after V lost 10 bases and J lost 5 bases. The CDR3 region has the DNA TGTGCCATCAAGACAGGGACGTATGGCTACACCTTC. Translated: CAIKTGTYGYTF.

V is TRBV6-2 or TRBV6-3 and J is TRBJ1-5, with D possibly TRBD1 on 5 matching bases. This CDR3 is 14 amino acids long. Trimming removed 2 bases from V and 10 bases from J, with 15 bases in between. Germline loops: CDR1 MNHEY, CDR2 SVGEGT. The CDR3 coding sequence is TGTGCCAGCAGTTACACTATCCCCGGGGGTCCCCAGCATTTT. It translates to CASSYTIPGGPQHF.

V and J are TRBV7-3 and TRBJ1-1, with D possibly being TRBD1 (5 bases). This CDR3 has 14 residues. Germline assignment: CDR1 SGHTA and CDR2 FQGTGA. The V gene lost 5 bases and the J gene lost 10 bases, with 20 bases spanning the gap. CDR3 nucleotide sequence: TGTGCCAGCAGCCCCGACGGGGGGGGAAATCGAGCTTTCTTT. This sequence encodes CASSPDGGGNRAFF.

V usage is TRBV7-3 and J usage is TRBJ2-1; 8 positions match TRBD2. The CDR3 consists of 14 residues. Germline V gene sequence: CDR1 SGHTA, CDR2 FQGTGA. Trimming took 3 bases from V and 7 from J; bases not matched to a gene: 5. DNA of the CDR3: TGTGCCAGCAGCTTCGGGACTAGTGTTAATGAGCAGTTCTTC. Translated: CASSFGTSVNEQFF.

The V gene is TRBV24-1, the J gene TRBJ2-2; maybe TRBD2 (6 bases). The V gene lost 6 bases and the J gene lost 4 bases, with 8 bases spanning the gap. CDR3 length equals 13 residues. The germline gives CDR1 KGHDR, CDR2 SFDVKD. DNA for the CDR3: TGTGCCACCAGTCAGGGAGGCACCGGGGAGCTGTTTTTT. It specifies CATSQGGTGELFF.

The rearrangement uses TRBV12-5 and TRBJ1-1, with 10 bases fitting TRBD1. The CDR3 totals 14 residues. V dropped 5 bases and J dropped 6; count of bases not matched to a gene: 6. The germline V gene has CDR1 LGHNT and CDR2 FRNRAP. Here the CDR3 reads CASGPTGGWSEAFF. CDR3 bases: TGTGCTAGTGGTCCGACAGGGGGCTGGTCTGAAGCTTTCTTT. Full variable domain (rest looked up from reference TRBV12-5 and TRBJ1-1): DARVTQTPRHKVTEMGQEVTMRCQPILGHNTVFWYRQTMMQGLELLAYFRNRAPLDDSGMPKDRFSAEMPDATLATLKIQPSEPRDSAVYFCASGPTGGWSEAFFGQGTRLTVV.

The chain recombines TRBV7-2 with TRBJ1-2, with D tentatively TRBD1 (5 bases). V lost 1 base and J 7 bases, leaving 19 bases between the germline ends. CDR1 is SGHTA, CDR2 FQGNSA, per germline. CDR3 length: 16 amino acids. CDR3 DNA: TGTGCCAGCAGCTTAGAGCACGTGGGCAGGAGGGGTGGCTACACCTTC. This translates into CASSLEHVGRRGGYTF.

The chain uses TRBV18 and TRBJ2-3; 7 bases are a match to TRBD2. Germline V gene sequence: CDR1 KGHSH, CDR2 LQKENI. CDR3 length equals 16 residues. With V trimmed by 1 base and J by 5 bases, 9 bases remained unmatched. CDR3 nucleotide sequence: TGTGCCAGCTCACCACGACGAGCGGGATCCAAAGATACGCAGTATTTT. Translated: CASSPRRAGSKDTQYF.

This sequence joins TRBV25-1 and TRBJ1-2; D ambiguous. This CDR3 region has 14 residues. Germline V gene lookup returns CDR1 MGHDK and CDR2 SYGVNS. Trimming took off 3 bases at V and 3 bases at J, with 11 bases between the two ends. Written as DNA, the CDR3 is TGTGCCAGCAGTGAGGCGGGTTTTGACTATGGCTACACCTTC. Its protein product is CASSEAGFDYGYTF.

V is TRBV6-6 and J is TRBJ1-3; no firm D call. CDR1 is MNHNY, CDR2 SVGAGI, per germline (reference sequence). The CDR3 runs to 16 residues. The V end was cut by 4 bases, the J end by 1 base, with 14 bases between. In nucleotides, the CDR3 is TGTGCCAGCAGTTTAAACAGCCAAAGGTCTGGAAACACCATATATTTT. Its translation is CASSLNSQRSGNTIYF.

The chain couples TRBV7-2 to TRBJ1-2; D is ambiguous. Germline-derived CDR1 and CDR2 are SGHTA and FQGNSA. The V end lost 0 bases, the J end lost 8 bases, and 10 bases lay between the germline ends. The CDR3 has 13 residues. CDR3 sequence (DNA): TGTGCCAGCAGCTTAGCCGGGTTGTGGGGCTACACCTTC. Protein: CASSLAGLWGYTF.

The chain recombines TRBV19 with TRBJ2-1; D possibly corresponds to TRBD2 (6 bases). V was clipped by 3 bases and J by 4 bases, with 16 bases between them. The CDR3 runs 16 residues. Germline lookup yields CDR1 LNHDA and CDR2 SQIVND (reference sequence). The CDR3, as DNA: TGTGCCAGTAGTATGACGGGAGCTCGAGTTTACAATGAGCAGTTCTTC. Protein product: CASSMTGARVYNEQFF.

The chain is built from TRBV6-5 and TRBJ2-5; tentatively, D is TRBD1 (6 bases). Trimming pared 6 bases from V and 2 bases from J, leaving 10 bases between. This CDR3 has 13 residues. CDR1 and CDR2 (germline): MNHEY, SVGAGI. The CDR3 nucleotides read TGTGCCAGCAGAGGACAGATTCAAGAGACCCAGTACTTC. The encoded protein is CASRGQIQETQYF.

V and J are TRBV18 and TRBJ1-3, with D unclear. In germline, CDR1 is KGHSH, CDR2 LQKENI. The CDR3 is 16 amino acids. The germline V and J ends were trimmed by 2 bases and 4 bases, with 15 bases remaining between them. CDR3 in DNA: TGTGCCAGCTCACCAGTGGAGGTACTACAAGGAAACACCATATATTTT. Protein product: CASSPVEVLQGNTIYF.